This TCR beta chain was documented in a study of cytomegalovirus exposure and HLA in healthy donors. Trimming cost V 0 bases and J 5 bases, with 5 bases left between them. CDR1 and CDR2 from the germline V gene are MNHEY and SVGAGI. The CDR3 consists of 13 residues. In the PCR, 60 Vbeta and 13 Jbeta primers were used. Profiled with immunoSEQ multiplex PCR; TCRdb holds only in-frame clones, not every one. There are 110,000 to 150,000 clones in the sample, with more than 0.8% held by the top ten. This chain links TRBV6-5 with TRBJ2-1; D is possibly TRBD1 (5 bases). The sample taken for sequencing was PBMCs. This TCR was recovered from a male donor in good health and CMV-seronegative. The CDR3 spells CASSYSDNNEQFF. The CDR3 region has the DNA TGTGCCAGCAGTTACTCGGACAACAATGAGCAGTTCTTC.